This T cell receptor (beta chain) appears in the sequencing data of a study of blood T cell repertoires in COVID-19. Turning to the study itself: Researchers got acute and convalescent COVID-19 samples from the United States, Italy and Spain. Sources were T cells, B-cell-depleted T cells, or PBMCs; the material itself was cDNA or gDNA.

The V segment lost 4 bases and the J segment 3 bases; nucleotides outside the gene matches: 9. Germline V lookup: CDR1 KGHDR, CDR2 SFDVKD. The CDR3 contains 17 residues. As handled by the study authors: For nucleated cells, counts were estimated from reference gene primer amplification. The data were produced by immunoSEQ multiplex PCR, yet TCRdb's version contains in-frame clones alone and is incomplete. Clone size and V and J calls were adopted from that table, with D and trimming inferred from the DNA. This sample yields hundreds of thousands of clones, of which about 93% are seen a single time; around 3.3% belongs to the top ten.

The chain is built from TRBV24-1 and TRBJ1-5; TRBD1 agrees at 9 bases. Input material: peripheral blood. The receptor comes from a woman aged 18 to 35 who had recovered from COVID-19. The CDR3 nucleotides read TGTGCCACCAGTGACTTACAGGGGGCGATCATCAATCAGCCCCAGCATTTT. As protein: CATSDLQGAIINQPQHF.